This TCR beta chain was recorded in a study of CD8+CD57+ T cells in acquired aplastic anemia. Patients chosen for sequencing had CD8+CD57+ cells that had expanded, as shown by flow cytometry. Using genomic DNA as the template, TCR beta VDJ and CDR3 profiling was carried out. TCRdb reanalysed the reads using MiXCR and keeps one entry per CDR3 protein. The table has around 130,000 distinct CDR3 sequences, 45% to 60% seen once. This clonotype was sampled from a human donor with aplastic anemia. The sequencing sample was made of sorted CD4+, CD8+, or CD8+CD57+ T cells (not recorded which) from PBMCs.

In nucleotides, the CDR3 is TGCAGTGCTCCGAGCGGGAGCCGGGTGACCCAGTACTTC. This codes for CSAPSGSRVTQYF. The V gene is TRBV20-1, the J gene TRBJ2-5; 8 nucleotides match TRBD2. V lost 5 bases, J lost 7 bases, and 9 bases stayed unmatched. The CDR3 has 13 amino acids. Per the germline V gene, CDR1 is DFQATT and CDR2 is SNEGSKA (reference sequence).